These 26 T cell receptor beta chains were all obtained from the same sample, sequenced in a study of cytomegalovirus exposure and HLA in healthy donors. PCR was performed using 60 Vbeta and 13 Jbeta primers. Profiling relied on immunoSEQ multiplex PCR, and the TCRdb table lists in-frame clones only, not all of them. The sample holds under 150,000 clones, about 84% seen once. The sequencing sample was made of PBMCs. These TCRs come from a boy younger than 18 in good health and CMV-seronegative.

DNA for the CDR3: TGTGCCAGCAGTTCTCGGAGCTATGGCTACACCTTC. It yields the protein CASSSRSYGYTF. This sequence joins TRBV6-5 and TRBJ1-2; D gene unclear. Deletions cut 4 bases from V and 4 bases from J, with 7 bases between. The germline gives CDR1 MNHEY, CDR2 SVGAGI. The CDR3 contains 12 residues.

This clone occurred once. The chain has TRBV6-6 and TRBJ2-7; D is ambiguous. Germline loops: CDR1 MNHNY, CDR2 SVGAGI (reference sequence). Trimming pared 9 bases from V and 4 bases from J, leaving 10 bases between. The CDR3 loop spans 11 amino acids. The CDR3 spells CASSQSYEQYF. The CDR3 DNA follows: TGTGCCAGTAGCCAGAGTTACGAGCAGTACTTC.

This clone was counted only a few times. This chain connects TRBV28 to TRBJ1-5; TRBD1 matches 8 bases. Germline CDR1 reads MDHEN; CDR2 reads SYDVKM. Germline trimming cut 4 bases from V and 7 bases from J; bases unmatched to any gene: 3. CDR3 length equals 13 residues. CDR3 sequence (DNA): TGTGCCAGCAGTTACAGGGGGGGACAGCCCCAGCATTTT. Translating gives CASSYRGGQPQHF.

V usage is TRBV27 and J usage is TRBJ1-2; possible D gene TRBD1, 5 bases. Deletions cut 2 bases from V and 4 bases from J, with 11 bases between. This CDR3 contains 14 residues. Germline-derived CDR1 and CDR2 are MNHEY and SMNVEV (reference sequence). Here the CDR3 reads CASSLRRVGYGYTF. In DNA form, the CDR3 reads TGTGCCAGCAGTTTACGCAGGGTTGGCTATGGCTACACCTTC.

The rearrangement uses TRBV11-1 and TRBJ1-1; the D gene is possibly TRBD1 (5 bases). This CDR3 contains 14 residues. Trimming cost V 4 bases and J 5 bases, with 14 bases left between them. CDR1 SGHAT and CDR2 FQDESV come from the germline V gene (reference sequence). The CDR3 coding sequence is TGTGCCAGCAGCTCTCGGGGGTTGGGGACTGAAGCTTTCTTT. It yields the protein CASSSRGLGTEAFF.

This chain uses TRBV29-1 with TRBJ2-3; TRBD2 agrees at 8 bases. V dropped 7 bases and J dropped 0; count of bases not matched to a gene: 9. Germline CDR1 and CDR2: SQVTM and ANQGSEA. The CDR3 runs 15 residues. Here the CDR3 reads CSAVPPSGSTDTQYF. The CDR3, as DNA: TGCAGCGCCGTACCCCCTAGCGGGAGCACAGATACGCAGTATTTT.

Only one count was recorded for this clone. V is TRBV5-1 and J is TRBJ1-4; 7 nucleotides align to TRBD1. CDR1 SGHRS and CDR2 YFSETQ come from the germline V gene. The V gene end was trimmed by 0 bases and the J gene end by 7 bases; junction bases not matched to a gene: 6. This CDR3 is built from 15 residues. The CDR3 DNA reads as TGCGCCAGCAGCTTGGAGACAGGGCGGGGTGAAAAACTGTTTTTT. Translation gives CASSLETGRGEKLFF.

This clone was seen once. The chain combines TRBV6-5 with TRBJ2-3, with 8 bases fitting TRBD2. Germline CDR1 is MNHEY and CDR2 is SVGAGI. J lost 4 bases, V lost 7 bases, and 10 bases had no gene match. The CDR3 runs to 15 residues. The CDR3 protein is CASKRGSGNPDTQYF. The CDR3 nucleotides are TGTGCCAGCAAGAGGGGTAGCGGGAATCCAGATACGCAGTATTTT.

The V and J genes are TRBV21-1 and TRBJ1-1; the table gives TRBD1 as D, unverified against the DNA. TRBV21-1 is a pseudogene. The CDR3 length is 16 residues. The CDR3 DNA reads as TGTGCCAGCAGGACCCAGAACCGGGACAGGGGAAGGAGAGCTTTCTTT. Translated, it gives CASRTQNRDRGRRAFF.

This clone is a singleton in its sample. The CDR3, as DNA: TGTGCCAGCAGCCAAGGGGGGGGCCCCACTGAAGCTTTCTTT. Amino acids: CASSQGGGPTEAFF. V usage is TRBV7-9 and J usage is TRBJ1-1; perhaps TRBD1 as D (6 bases). V lost 5 bases, J lost 4 bases, and 14 bases lay in between. This CDR3 is 14 amino acids long. Per germline, CDR1 SEHNR and CDR2 FQNEAQ (reference sequence).

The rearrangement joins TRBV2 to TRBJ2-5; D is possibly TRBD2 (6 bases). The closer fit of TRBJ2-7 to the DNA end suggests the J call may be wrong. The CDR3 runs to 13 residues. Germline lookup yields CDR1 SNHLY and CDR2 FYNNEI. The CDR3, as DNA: TGTGCCAGCAGTTCGGGACTCGAGTACGAGCAGTACTTC. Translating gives CASSSGLEYEQYF.

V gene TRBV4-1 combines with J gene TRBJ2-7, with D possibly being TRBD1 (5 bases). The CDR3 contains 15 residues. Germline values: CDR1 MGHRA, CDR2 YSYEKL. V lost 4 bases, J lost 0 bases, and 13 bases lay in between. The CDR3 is CASSLDAQGSYEQYF. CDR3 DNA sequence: TGCGCCAGCAGCCTCGACGCTCAGGGCTCCTACGAGCAGTACTTC.

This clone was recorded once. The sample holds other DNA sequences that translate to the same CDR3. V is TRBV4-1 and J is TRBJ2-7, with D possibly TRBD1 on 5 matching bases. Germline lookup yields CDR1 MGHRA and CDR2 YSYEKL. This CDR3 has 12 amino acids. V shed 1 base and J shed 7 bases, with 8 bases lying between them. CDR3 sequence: CASSQGTGEQYF. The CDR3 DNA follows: TGCGCCAGCAGCCAAGGAACAGGAGAGCAGTACTTC.

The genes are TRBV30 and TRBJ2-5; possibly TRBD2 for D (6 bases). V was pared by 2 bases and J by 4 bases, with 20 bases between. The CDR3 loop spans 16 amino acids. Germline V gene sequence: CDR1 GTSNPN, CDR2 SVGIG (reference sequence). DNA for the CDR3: TGTGCCTGGAGTAGACTCCCCCCGGGACTCCCAGAGACCCAGTACTTC. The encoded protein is CAWSRLPPGLPETQYF.

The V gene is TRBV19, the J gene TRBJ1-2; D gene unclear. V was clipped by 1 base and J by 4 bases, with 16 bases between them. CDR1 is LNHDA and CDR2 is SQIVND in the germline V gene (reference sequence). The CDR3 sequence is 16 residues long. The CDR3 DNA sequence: TGTGCCAGTAGTATAGCGACTCCGTCAGAATCCTATGGCTACACCTTC. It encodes CASSIATPSESYGYTF.

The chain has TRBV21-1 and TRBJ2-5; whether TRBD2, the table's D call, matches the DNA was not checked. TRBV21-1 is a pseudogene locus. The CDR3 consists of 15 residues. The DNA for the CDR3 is TGTGCCAGCAGCCCACGGGACTGCAGACAAGAGACCCAGTACTTC. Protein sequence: CASSPRDCRQETQYF.

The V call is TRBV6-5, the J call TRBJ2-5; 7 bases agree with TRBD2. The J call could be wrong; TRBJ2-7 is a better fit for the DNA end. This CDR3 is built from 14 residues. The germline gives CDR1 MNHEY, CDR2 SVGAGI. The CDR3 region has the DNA TGTGCCAGCAGCCCAACGGGAGGTGGATACGAGCAGTACTTC. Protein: CASSPTGGGYEQYF.

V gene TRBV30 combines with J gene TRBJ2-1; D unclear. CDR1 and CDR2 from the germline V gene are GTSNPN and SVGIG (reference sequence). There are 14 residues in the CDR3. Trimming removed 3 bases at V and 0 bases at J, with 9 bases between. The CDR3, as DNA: TGTGCCTGGAGCTCCGGGTCCTCCTACAATGAGCAGTTCTTC. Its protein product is CAWSSGSSYNEQFF.

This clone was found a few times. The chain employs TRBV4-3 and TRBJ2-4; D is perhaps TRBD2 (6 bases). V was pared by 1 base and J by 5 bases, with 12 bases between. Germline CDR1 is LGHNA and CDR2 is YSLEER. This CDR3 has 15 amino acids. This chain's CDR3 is CASSQVAGYENIQYF. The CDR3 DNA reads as TGCGCCAGCAGCCAAGTGGCGGGATATGAAAACATTCAGTACTTC.

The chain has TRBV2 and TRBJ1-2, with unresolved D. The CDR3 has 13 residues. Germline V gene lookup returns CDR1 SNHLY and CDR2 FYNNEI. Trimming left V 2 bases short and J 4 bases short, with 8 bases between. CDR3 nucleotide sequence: TGTGCCAGCAGTGAACGGAGGAGCTATGGCTACACCTTC. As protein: CASSERRSYGYTF.

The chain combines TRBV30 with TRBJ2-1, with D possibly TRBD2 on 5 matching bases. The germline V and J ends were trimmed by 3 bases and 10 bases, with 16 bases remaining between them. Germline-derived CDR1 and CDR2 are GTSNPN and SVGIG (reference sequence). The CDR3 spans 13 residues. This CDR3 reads CAWSATPSSEQFF. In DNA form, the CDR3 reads TGTGCCTGGAGCGCCACTCCTAGCTCGGAGCAGTTCTTC. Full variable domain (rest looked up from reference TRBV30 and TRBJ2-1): SQTIHQWPATLVQPVGSPLSLECTVEGTSNPNLYWYRQAAGRGLQLLFYSVGIGQISSEVPQNLSASRPQDRQFILSSKKLLLSDSGFYLCAWSATPSSEQFFGPGTRLTVL.

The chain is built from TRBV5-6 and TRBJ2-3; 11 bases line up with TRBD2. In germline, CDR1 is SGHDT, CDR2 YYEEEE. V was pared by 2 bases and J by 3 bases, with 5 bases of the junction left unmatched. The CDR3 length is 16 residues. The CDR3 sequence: CASSLGTSGWTDTQYF. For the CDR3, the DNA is TGTGCCAGCAGCTTAGGGACTAGCGGATGGACAGATACGCAGTATTTT.

The CDR3, as DNA: TGTGCCAGCAGGGGGGGAGCGGGTAACACTGAAGCTTTCTTT. Its protein product is CASRGGAGNTEAFF. The chain employs TRBV5-8 and TRBJ1-1; TRBD1 is a possible D gene (5 bases). Trimming took off 5 bases at V and 2 bases at J, with 13 bases between the two ends. This CDR3 has 14 amino acids. Germline CDR1 and CDR2: SGHTS and YDEGEE.

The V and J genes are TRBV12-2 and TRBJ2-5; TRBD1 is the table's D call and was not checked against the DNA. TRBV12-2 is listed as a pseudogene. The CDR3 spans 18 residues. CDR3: CASRFSPRGSDPQETQYF. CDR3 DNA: TGTGCAAGTCGCTTTTCACCCAGGGGATCGGATCCACAAGAGACCCAGTACTTC.

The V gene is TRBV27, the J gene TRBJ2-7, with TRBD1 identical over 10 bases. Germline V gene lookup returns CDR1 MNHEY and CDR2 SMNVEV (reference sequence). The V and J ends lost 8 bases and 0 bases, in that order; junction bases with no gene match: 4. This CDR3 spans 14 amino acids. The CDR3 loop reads CASGWTGGSYEQYF. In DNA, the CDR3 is TGTGCCAGCGGCTGGACAGGGGGCTCCTACGAGCAGTACTTC.

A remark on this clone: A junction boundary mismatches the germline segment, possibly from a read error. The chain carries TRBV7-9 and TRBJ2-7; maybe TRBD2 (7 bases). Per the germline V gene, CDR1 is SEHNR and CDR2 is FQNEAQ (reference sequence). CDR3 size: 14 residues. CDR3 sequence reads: CSSSEGGSPYEQYF. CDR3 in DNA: TGTTCCAGCAGTGAGGGGGGGAGTCCCTACGAGCAGTACTTC.